This record concerns one T cell receptor (beta chain) sequence. Method: immunoSEQ multiplex PCR; TCRdb's copy keeps in-frame clones and lacks some. The data show about 160,000 clones, roughly 89% seen once. The CDR3 loop spans 14 amino acids. V lost 4 bases, J lost 1 base, and 11 bases lay in between. CDR1 is SGHKS and CDR2 is YYEKEE in the germline V gene (reference sequence). This sample was taken from a study of cytomegalovirus exposure and HLA in healthy donors. The chain is built from TRBV5-5 and TRBJ1-1, with D uncertain. Material for sequencing was PBMCs. The receptor was isolated from a woman under 30 in good health and CMV-seropositive. The CDR3 here is CASSTGLWNTEAFF. In nucleotides, the CDR3 is TGTGCCAGCAGCACTGGACTGTGGAACACTGAAGCTTTCTTT.